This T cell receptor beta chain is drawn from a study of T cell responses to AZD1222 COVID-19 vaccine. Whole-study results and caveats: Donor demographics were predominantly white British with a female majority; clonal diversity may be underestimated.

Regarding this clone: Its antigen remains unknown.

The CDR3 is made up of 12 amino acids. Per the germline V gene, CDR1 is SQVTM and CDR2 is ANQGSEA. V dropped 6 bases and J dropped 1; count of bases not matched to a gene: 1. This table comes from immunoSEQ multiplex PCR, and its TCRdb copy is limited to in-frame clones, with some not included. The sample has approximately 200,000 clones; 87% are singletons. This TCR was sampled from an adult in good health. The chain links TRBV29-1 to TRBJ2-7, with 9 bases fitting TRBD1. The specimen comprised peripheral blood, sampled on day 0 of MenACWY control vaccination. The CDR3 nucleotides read TGCAGCGTAGGACAGGGGTCCTACGAGCAGTACTTC. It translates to CSVGQGSYEQYF.